Given below is one T cell receptor beta chain in context. CDR1 and CDR2 from the germline V gene are SEHNR and FQNEAQ (reference sequence). This CDR3 contains 16 residues. The ends lost 4 bases at V and 4 bases at J; junction bases unmatched: 9. The data were obtained in a study of blood T cell repertoires in COVID-19. Study background: Spain, Italy and the United States supplied samples that represented acute and convalescent COVID-19.

Clones were read by immunoSEQ multiplex PCR, and TCRdb kept only the in-frame ones, dropping some. The sample yields around 150,000 clones, over 85% seen once. Sequences were obtained from peripheral blood. The sequence derives from a man in his 60s with active or convalescent COVID-19. The chain carries TRBV7-9 and TRBJ2-2; 7 bases align to TRBD1. Here the CDR3 DNA reads TGTGCCAGCAGCTCGCTACCGGGACAGAGCACCGGGGAGCTGTTTTTT. Amino acid sequence: CASSSLPGQSTGELFF. The full variable domain, rest sourced from reference TRBV7-9 and TRBJ2-2, is DTGVSQNPRHKITKRGQNVTFRCDPISEHNRLYWYRQTLGQGPEFLTYFQNEAQLEKSRLLSDRFSAERPKGSFSTLEIQRTEQGDSAMYLCASSSLPGQSTGELFFGEGSRLTVL.